A selection of T cell receptor beta chains follows, all from one sample in a study of blood T cell repertoires in COVID-19. Measured with immunoSEQ multiplex PCR; TCRdb has only the in-frame clones, and not every one. The sample contains about 250,000 clones, 75% to 90% of which appear only once. The material sequenced was peripheral blood. The receptors here all came from a middle-aged man with acute or convalescent COVID-19. Each CDR3 is given with its conserved first and last residue. The D gene is left open where the match is weak. Expanded clones are given a class, and other clones once, few, many or no size at all.

TGTGCCAGTACCCCGTTGCCGGGGGGGACTCACTATGGCTACACCTTC,CASTPLPGGTHYGYTF,TRBV19,NA,TRBJ1-2,NA
TGCGCCAGCAGCCGGGACAGTGCCAACGAGCAGTACTTC,CASSRDSANEQYF,TRBV4-3,NA,TRBJ2-7,TRBD1
TGTGCCAGCAGTGGCCAGACAGGGGCCAAAAACATTCAGTACTTC,CASSGQTGAKNIQYF,TRBV2,NA,TRBJ2-4,TRBD1
TGTGCCAGCAGCATACAGGGGGACGGGACTGAAGCTTTCTTT,CASSIQGDGTEAFF,TRBV7-2,NA,TRBJ1-1,TRBD1
TGTGCCAGCAGCCAAGACATCGGGTTGGATGGCTACACCTTC,CASSQDIGLDGYTF,TRBV3-1/TRBV3-2,NA,TRBJ1-2,NA
TGTGCCAGCAGCTTAGGTACGAGCGGCGGTACGCAGTATTTT,CASSLGTSGGTQYF,TRBV11-3,NA,TRBJ2-3,NA
TGTGCCAGCAGGTATAGCTCCTACGAGCAGTACTTC,CASRYSSYEQYF,TRBV7-9,NA,TRBJ2-7,NA
TGCAGCGTCTTCCCGGGAAAATACAATGAGCAGTTCTTC,CSVFPGKYNEQFF,TRBV29-1,NA,TRBJ2-1,NA
TGTGCCAGCAGCTCAGACAGGGGGTCTGAAGCTTTCTTT,CASSSDRGSEAFF,TRBV7-8,NA,TRBJ1-1,TRBD1
TGCGCCAGCGGGACAGGGAACGGCTACACCTTC,CASGTGNGYTF,TRBV23-1,NA,TRBJ1-2,TRBD1
TGTGCCAGCAGCGTAGGAGGAACATTATCCTACGAGCAGTACTTC,CASSVGGTLSYEQYF,TRBV9,NA,TRBJ2-7,NA
TGTGCAACCAGGGTCGAAAAACTGTTTTTT,CATRVEKLFF,TRBV28,NA,TRBJ1-4,NA
TGCGCCAGCAGCGCAGGACTAGCGGGAGTCACAGATACGCAGTATTTT,CASSAGLAGVTDTQYF,TRBV5-1,NA,TRBJ2-3,TRBD2
TGTGCCAGCAGTCTACCCTACAATGAGCAGTTCTTC,CASSLPYNEQFF,TRBV6-5,NA,TRBJ2-1,NA
TGTGCCAGCAGCTTGGTAGCGGGAGCTCGAGATACGCAGTATTTT,CASSLVAGARDTQYF,TRBV5-4,NA,TRBJ2-3,TRBD2
TGTGCCAGCAGCTTCTCGGGGGGCGATGGAAACACCATATATTTT,CASSFSGGDGNTIYF,TRBV9,NA,TRBJ1-3,NA
TGTGCCAGCAGCAATAGTATCCAAGAGACCCAGTACTTC,CASSNSIQETQYF,TRBV7-2,NA,TRBJ2-5,NA
TGTGCCAGCAGCAAGCAGGGACTAGTAGAGCTTGAGCAGTTCTTC,CASSKQGLVELEQFF,TRBV5-4,NA,TRBJ2-1,TRBD2
TGCGCCAGCAGCCAAGACCCGAGGGGGAATGAGCAGTTCTTC,CASSQDPRGNEQFF,TRBV4-3,NA,TRBJ2-1,NA
TGTGCCAGCAGTCCGTTCTTAGGCGGATACTCCTACGAGCAGTACTTC,CASSPFLGGYSYEQYF,TRBV27,NA,TRBJ2-7,NA
TGTGCCAGCGCCGGGACAGGTGGAAACACCATATATTTT,CASAGTGGNTIYF,TRBV6-6,NA,TRBJ1-3,TRBD1
TGTGCCAGCAGTGTAGGAGTCTATAGACAGGGTGATGGCTACACCTTC,CASSVGVYRQGDGYTF,TRBV6-1,NA,TRBJ1-2,TRBD1
TGTGCCTGGAGTGTCGGGGGGCTACGTGAAGCTTTCTTT,CAWSVGGLREAFF,TRBV30,NA,TRBJ1-1,NA
TGTGCCAGCAGCGGACGACTAGCGGGAAAGGGAAACGAGCAGTACTTC,CASSGRLAGKGNEQYF,TRBV9,NA,TRBJ2-7,TRBD2
TGTGCCAGCAGCTTAGGAGCTAGCGACTACGAGCAGTACTTC,CASSLGASDYEQYF,TRBV11-1,few,TRBJ2-7,NA
TGCGCCAGCAGCCCGGAGACCAACGTCCTGACTTTC,CASSPETNVLTF,TRBV5-1,NA,TRBJ2-6,NA
TGTGCCAGCAGCTTGGCGGGACAGGGAGGCCAGCCCCAGCATTTT,CASSLAGQGGQPQHF,TRBV5-8,NA,TRBJ1-5,TRBD1
TGTGCCATCCGCGCCGCTAGCGGGAAGGCAGAGACCCAGTACTTC,CAIRAASGKAETQYF,TRBV10-3,NA,TRBJ2-5,TRBD2
TGTGCCAGCAGCTTTTCAGGGACTTACAATCAGCCCCAGCATTTT,CASSFSGTYNQPQHF,TRBV7-2,NA,TRBJ1-5,NA
TGTGCCAGTAGTATTGAGCGGGAGATCTCGAAGCAGTACTTC,CASSIEREISKQYF,TRBV19,NA,TRBJ2-7,TRBD2
TGTGCCAGCAGAGTAGTTAGCAATCAGCCCCAGCATTTT,CASRVVSNQPQHF,TRBV27,NA,TRBJ1-5,NA
TGTGCCAGCAAATGGACCGCGGGACCGGAGACCCAGTACTTC,CASKWTAGPETQYF,TRBV2,NA,TRBJ2-5,NA
TGTGCCAGTTTAACTAGCGGGATCTATGAGCAGTTCTTC,CASLTSGIYEQFF,TRBV12-3/TRBV12-4,NA,TRBJ2-1,TRBD2
TGTGCCATCAGTGATCTTGGACAGAGCGACACTGAAGCTTTCTTT,CAISDLGQSDTEAFF,TRBV10-3,once,TRBJ1-1,NA
TGTGCCAGCATCATAGACAGGGGGGCCTACGAGCAGTACTTC,CASIIDRGAYEQYF,TRBV7-2,NA,TRBJ2-7,TRBD1